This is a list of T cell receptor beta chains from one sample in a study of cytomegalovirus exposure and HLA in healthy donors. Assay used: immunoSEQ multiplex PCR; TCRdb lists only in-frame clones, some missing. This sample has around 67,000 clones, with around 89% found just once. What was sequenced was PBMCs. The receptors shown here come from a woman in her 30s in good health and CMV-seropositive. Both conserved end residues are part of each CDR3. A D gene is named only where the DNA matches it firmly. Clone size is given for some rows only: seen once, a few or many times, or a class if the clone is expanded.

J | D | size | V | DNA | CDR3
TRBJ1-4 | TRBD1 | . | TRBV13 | TGTGCCAGCAGCTTTCGACAGGGAGGAGGGACTAATGAAAAACTGTTTTTT | CASSFRQGGGTNEKLFF
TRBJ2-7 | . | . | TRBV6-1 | TGTGCCAGCAGTCAACTTTCGACAGGACACTACGAGCAGTACTTC | CASSQLSTGHYEQYF
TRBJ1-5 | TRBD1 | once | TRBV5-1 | TGCGCCAGCAGCCCAGGGGGCTCCAATCAGCCCCAGCATTTT | CASSPGGSNQPQHF
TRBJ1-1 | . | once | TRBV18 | TGTGCCAGCTCACCAAGGACAGATCATTATACTGAAGCTTTCTTT | CASSPRTDHYTEAFF
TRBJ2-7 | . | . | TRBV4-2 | TGTGCCAGCAGCCAAGATACGCGGGCGCCCTACGAGCAGTACTTC | CASSQDTRAPYEQYF
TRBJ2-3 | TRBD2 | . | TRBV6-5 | TGTGCCAGCAGTTACGAAATGCGGGAGGGCACGCAGTATTTT | CASSYEMREGTQYF
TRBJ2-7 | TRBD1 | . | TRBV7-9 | TGTGCCAGCAGCATGTGGACAGGCGAGTACGAGCAGTACTTC | CASSMWTGEYEQYF
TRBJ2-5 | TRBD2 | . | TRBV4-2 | TGTGCCAGCAGCCAAGAACCAGCGGGAGCGGGGGACTTC | CASSQEPAGAGDF
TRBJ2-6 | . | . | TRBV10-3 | TGTGCCATCAGTGAGTCGGGGGTGGGACTCTCTGGGGCCAACGTCCTGACTTTC | CAISESGVGLSGANVLTF
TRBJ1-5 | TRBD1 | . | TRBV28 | TGTGCCAGCAGTAAAACAGGGGTTGGCAATCAGCCCCAGCATTTT | CASSKTGVGNQPQHF
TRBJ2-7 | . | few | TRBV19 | TGTGCCAGTAGTAGCGGGTCCTACGAGCAGTACTTC | CASSSGSYEQYF
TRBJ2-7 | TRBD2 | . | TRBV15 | TGTGCCACCAGCAGAGGGATAGCGGGAGCTACCTACGAGCAGTACTTC | CATSRGIAGATYEQYF
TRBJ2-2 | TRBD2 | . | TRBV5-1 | TGCGCCAGCAGCTTGGGACTAGCGGGAGGCCGACGGAACACCGGGGAGCTGTTTTTT | CASSLGLAGGRRNTGELFF
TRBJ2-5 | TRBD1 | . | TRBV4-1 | TGCGCCAGCCGCCCGAGTTGGCAGGGGGCCGAGACCCAGTACTTC | CASRPSWQGAETQYF
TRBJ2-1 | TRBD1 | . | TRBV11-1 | TGTGCCAGCAGCCCGAGGGTACGACAGGGTGGAGGCAATGAGCAGTTCTTC | CASSPRVRQGGGNEQFF
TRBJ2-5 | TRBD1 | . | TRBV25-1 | TGTGCCAGCAGTGAATCAAGGGGGCGAGAGACCCAGTACTTC | CASSESRGRETQYF
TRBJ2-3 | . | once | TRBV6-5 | TGTGCCAGCAGTTACGACGGAGCGTACACAGATACGCAGTATTTT | CASSYDGAYTDTQYF
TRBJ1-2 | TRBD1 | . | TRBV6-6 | TGTGCCAGCAGTCAAGGACAGGGGGTTAACTATGGCTACACCTTC | CASSQGQGVNYGYTF
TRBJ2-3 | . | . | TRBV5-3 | TGTGCCAGAAGCTCGAGGACAGCTAGCACAGATACGCAGTATTTT | CARSSRTASTDTQYF
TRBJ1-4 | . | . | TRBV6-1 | TGTGCCAGCAGTGAAGCTAGGAGGACGGCAACTAATGAAAAACTGTTTTTT | CASSEARRTATNEKLFF
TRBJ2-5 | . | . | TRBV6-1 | TGTGCCAGCACCCTGACCTTTACTCAGGGGGAGACCCAGTACTTC | CASTLTFTQGETQYF
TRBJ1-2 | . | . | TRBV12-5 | TGTGCTAGTGGTTGGGGGGGTTATGGCTACACCTTC | CASGWGGYGYTF
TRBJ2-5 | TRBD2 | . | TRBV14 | TGTGCCAGCAGCCAAACCCTAGCGGGAGATTGGGAGACCCAGTACTTC | CASSQTLAGDWETQYF
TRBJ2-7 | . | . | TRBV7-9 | TGTGCCAGCAGCTTAGCGGCCGTAAGCGAGCAGTACTTC | CASSLAAVSEQYF
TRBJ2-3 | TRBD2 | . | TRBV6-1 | TGTGCCAGCAGTGAAGAAGCGGGAGGTCCCGATACGCAGTATTTT | CASSEEAGGPDTQYF
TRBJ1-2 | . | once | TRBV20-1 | TGCAGTGCCGGCCCCGCGGGGGGCTACACCTTC | CSAGPAGGYTF
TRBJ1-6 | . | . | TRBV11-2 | TGTGCCAGCAGCCCGGGAAGATTCGGCTCACCCCTCCACTTT | CASSPGRFGSPLHF
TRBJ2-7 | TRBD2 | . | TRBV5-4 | TGTGCCAGCGGGTCCGGGACTAGCTCCCACGAGCAGTACTTC | CASGSGTSSHEQYF
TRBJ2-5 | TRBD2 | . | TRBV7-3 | TGTGCCAGCAGCTTAGTAGCGGGAGGAGAGACCCAGTACTTC | CASSLVAGGETQYF
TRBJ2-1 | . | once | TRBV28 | TGTGCCAGCAGTTCCCGGGACTCCCGCTCCTACAATGAGCAGTTCTTC | CASSSRDSRSYNEQFF
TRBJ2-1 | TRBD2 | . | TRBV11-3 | TGTGCCAGCAGTAGGGCTAGCGGGAGCGATGAGCAGTTCTTC | CASSRASGSDEQFF
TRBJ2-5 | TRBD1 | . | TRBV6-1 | TGTGCCAGCAGAATAGACAGGGGACAAGAGACCCAGTACTTC | CASRIDRGQETQYF
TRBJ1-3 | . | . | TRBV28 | TGTGCCAGCAGTTCAGGGTTCGGAAACACCATATATTTT | CASSSGFGNTIYF
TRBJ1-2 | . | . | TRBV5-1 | TGCGCCAGCAGCTCGGGGCGGGGAGGGAACTATGGCTACACCTTC | CASSSGRGGNYGYTF
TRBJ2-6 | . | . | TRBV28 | TGTGCCAGCAGTTTACGCGTCTCTGGGGCCAACGTCCTGACTTTC | CASSLRVSGANVLTF
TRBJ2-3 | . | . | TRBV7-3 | TGTGCCAGCAGCTTATATGGCGGAGCCACAGATACGCAGTATTTT | CASSLYGGATDTQYF
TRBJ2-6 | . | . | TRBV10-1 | TGCGCCAGCAGTGATTTTATTGATCGGGGGATCATAGGAGCTGGGGCCAACGTCCTGACTTTC | CASSDFIDRGIIGAGANVLTF
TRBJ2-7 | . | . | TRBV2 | TGTGCCAGCAGTTTCCTGGAGTACGAGCAGTACTTC | CASSFLEYEQYF
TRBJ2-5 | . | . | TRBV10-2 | TGCGCCAGCAGTGAGTGGCTAGCAGGAGAGACCCAGTACTTC | CASSEWLAGETQYF
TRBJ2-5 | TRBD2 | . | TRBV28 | TGTGCCAGCAACCTCAGCGGGAGGGGAGAGACCCAGTACTTC | CASNLSGRGETQYF
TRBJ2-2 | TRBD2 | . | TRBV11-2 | TGTGCCAGCAGCTCGGCGGGAGGGTTGGGGCACGGGGAGCTGTTTTTT | CASSSAGGLGHGELFF
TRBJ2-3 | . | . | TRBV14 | TGTGCCAGCAGCCAAGCCGGCAGGGCCCTCACAGATACGCAGTATTTT | CASSQAGRALTDTQYF
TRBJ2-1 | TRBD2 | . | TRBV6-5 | TGTGCCAGCAGCTCCTTGGCTAGCGGCTACAATGAGCAGTTCTTC | CASSSLASGYNEQFF
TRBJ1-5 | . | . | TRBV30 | TGTGCCTGGAGCGACAGCCAGCTAATCTATAAACGTCAGCCCCAGCATTTC | CAWSDSQLIYKRQPQHF